This T cell receptor (beta chain) was captured in a study of blood T cell repertoires in COVID-19. About the study: Acute and convalescent COVID-19 specimens originated in the United States, Italy and Spain. T cells, B-cell-depleted T cells, or PBMCs supplied cDNA or gDNA.

V shed 3 bases and J shed 3 bases, with 11 bases lying between them. Germline V CDR1 and CDR2: SGHTS, YDEGEE. The CDR3 length is 14 residues. As handled by the study authors: From reference gene primer amplification, estimates of nucleated cell counts were derived. This table comes from immunoSEQ multiplex PCR, and its TCRdb copy is limited to in-frame clones, with some not included. V and J calls plus clone size are reproduced from that table; the DNA served to infer D and trimming. The sample comprises roughly 230,000 clones, approximately 82% of which are singletons, and around 8.9% rests with the top ten.

The chain couples TRBV5-8 to TRBJ2-3; D is possibly TRBD2 (6 bases). The sequence was collected from a man aged 35-49 years with active or convalescent COVID-19. The source material was peripheral blood. The CDR3 DNA follows: TGTGCCAGCAGCTGGGCAGGAGGGACAGATACGCAGTATTTT. This codes for CASSWAGGTDTQYF. Variable domain in full (rest from reference TRBV5-8 and TRBJ2-3): EAGVTQSPTHLIKTRGQQATLRCSPISGHTSVYWYQQALGLGLQFLLWYDEGEERNRGNFPPRFSGRQFPNYSSELNVNALELEDSALYLCASSWAGGTDTQYFGPGTRLTVL.